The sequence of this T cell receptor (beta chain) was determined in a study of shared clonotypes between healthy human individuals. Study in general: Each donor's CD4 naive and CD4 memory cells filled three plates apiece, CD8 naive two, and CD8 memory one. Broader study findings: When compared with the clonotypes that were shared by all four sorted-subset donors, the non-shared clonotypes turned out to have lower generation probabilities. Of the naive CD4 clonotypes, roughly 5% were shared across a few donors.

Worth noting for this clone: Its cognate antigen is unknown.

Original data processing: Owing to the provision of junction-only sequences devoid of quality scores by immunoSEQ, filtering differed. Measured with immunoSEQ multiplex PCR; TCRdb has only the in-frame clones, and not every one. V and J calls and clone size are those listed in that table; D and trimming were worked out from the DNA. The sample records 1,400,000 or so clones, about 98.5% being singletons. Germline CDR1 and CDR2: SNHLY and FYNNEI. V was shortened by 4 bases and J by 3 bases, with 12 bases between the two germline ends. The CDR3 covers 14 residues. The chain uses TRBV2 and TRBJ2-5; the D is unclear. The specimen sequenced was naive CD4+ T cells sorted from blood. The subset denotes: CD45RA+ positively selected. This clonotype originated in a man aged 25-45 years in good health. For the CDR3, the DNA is TGTGCCAGCAGTGTGGGCAGGCTAAAAGAGACCCAGTACTTC. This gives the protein CASSVGRLKETQYF. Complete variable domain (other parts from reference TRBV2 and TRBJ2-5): EPEVTQTPSHQVTQMGQEVILRCVPISNHLYFYWYRQILGQKVEFLVSFYNNEISEKSEIFDDQFSVERPDGSNFTLKIRSTKLEDSAMYFCASSVGRLKETQYFGPGTRLLVL.